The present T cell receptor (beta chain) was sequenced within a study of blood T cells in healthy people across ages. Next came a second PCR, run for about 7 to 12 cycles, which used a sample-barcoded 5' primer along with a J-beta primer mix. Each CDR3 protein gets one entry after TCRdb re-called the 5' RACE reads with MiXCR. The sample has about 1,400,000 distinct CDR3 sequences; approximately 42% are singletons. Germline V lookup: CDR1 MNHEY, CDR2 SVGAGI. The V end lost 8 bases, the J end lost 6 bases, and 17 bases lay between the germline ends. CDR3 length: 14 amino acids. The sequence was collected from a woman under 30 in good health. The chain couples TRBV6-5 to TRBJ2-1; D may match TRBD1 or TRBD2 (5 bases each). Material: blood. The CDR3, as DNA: TGTGCCAGCCATCGAGGGGAAAATGTCAATGAGCAGTTCTTC. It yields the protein CASHRGENVNEQFF.